This T cell receptor beta chain was sequenced during a study of radiotherapy plus CTLA-4 blockade in lung cancer. Profiling relied on immunoSEQ multiplex PCR, and the TCRdb table lists in-frame clones only, not all of them. The data contain about 72,000 clones, approximately 82% of them singletons. The V gene's germline CDR1 is LNHDA and CDR2 SQIVND (reference sequence). The length of the CDR3 is 15 residues. Between the trimmed V and J ends, which lost 7 bases and 0 bases, there was a span of 14 bases. The sequence derives from a human donor with non-small cell lung cancer who had a partial response to radiotherapy plus ipilimumab. V gene TRBV19 combines with J gene TRBJ2-3; tentatively, D is TRBD1 (6 bases). The input for sequencing was peripheral blood, taken from a patient treated with radiotherapy plus ipilimumab. In nucleotides, the CDR3 is TGTGCCAGTAAGGCCCGGGACAAGAGCACAGATACGCAGTATTTT. Translating gives CASKARDKSTDTQYF.